A single T cell receptor (beta chain) is shown here with its context. The data stem from a study of blood T cell repertoires in COVID-19. Living in roughly 25 US areas, the participants were between 18 and 89 years of age. This CDR3 is 13 amino acids long. With 7 bases removed from V and 0 bases from J, the gap between germline ends came to 10 bases. CDR1 is SGHRS, CDR2 YFSETQ, per germline. Per the original data handling: Amplified reference gene primers provided the basis for estimating nucleated cell counts. Measured with immunoSEQ multiplex PCR; TCRdb has only the in-frame clones, and not every one. That table furnishes V, J and clone size, whereas the DNA furnished D and trimming. The data contain 150,000 or so clones, approximately 80% of them seen just once; the ten biggest clones take up about 3.4%.

This receptor was obtained from a woman aged 60-75 years who had recovered from COVID-19. Sequenced sample: PBMCs or T cells enriched from blood (not recorded which). The chain employs TRBV5-1 and TRBJ1-1; D is possibly TRBD1 (5 bases). CDR3 bases: TGCGCCAGCGCGGGACGGATGAACACTGAAGCTTTCTTT. This gives the protein CASAGRMNTEAFF. The full variable domain, with the rest looked up from reference TRBV5-1 and TRBJ1-1, is KAGVTQTPRYLIKTRGQQVTLSCSPISGHRSVSWYQQTPGQGLQFLFEYFSETQRNKGNFPGRFSGRQFSNSRSEMNVSTLELGDSALYLCASAGRMNTEAFFGQGTRLTVV.